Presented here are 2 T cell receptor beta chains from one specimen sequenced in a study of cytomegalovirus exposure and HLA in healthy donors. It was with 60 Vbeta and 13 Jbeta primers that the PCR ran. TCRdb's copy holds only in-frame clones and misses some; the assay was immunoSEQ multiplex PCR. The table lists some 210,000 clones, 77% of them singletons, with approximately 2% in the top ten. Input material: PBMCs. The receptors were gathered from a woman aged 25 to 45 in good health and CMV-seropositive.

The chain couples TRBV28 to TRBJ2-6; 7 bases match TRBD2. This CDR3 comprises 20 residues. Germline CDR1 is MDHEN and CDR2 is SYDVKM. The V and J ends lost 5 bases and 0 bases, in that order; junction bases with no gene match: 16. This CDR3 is CASSIYSGWDIYSGANVLTF. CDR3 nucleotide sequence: TGTGCCAGCAGTATCTATAGCGGGTGGGATATTTACTCTGGGGCCAACGTCCTGACTTTC.

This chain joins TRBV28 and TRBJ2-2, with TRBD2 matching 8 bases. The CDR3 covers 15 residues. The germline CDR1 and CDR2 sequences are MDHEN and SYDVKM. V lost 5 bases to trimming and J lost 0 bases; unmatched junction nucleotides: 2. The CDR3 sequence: CASSPGLANTGELFF. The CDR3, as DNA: TGTGCCAGCAGTCCGGGACTAGCGAACACCGGGGAGCTGTTTTTT.